Detailed here is one T cell receptor beta chain. Germline trimming cut 4 bases from V and 2 bases from J; bases unmatched to any gene: 4. The germline V gene has CDR1 SGDLS and CDR2 YYNGEE. CDR3 size: 14 residues. This sample is drawn from a study of blood T cell repertoires in COVID-19. Study context: Specimens from acute and convalescent COVID-19 originated in the United States, Italy and Spain.

Original processing notes: Scientists estimated how many nucleated cells there were by amplifying reference gene primers. The repertoire was sequenced with immunoSEQ multiplex PCR; TCRdb's copy has only in-frame clones and lacks some. The V and J calls and the clone size are those of that table, but D and trimming were determined from the DNA. The table records more than 85,000 clones, roughly 80% of them present only once. This chain connects TRBV9 to TRBJ2-3; 7 bases are a match to TRBD1. This sequence was found in a human donor in a cohort sampled during active or convalescent COVID-19. Sequenced input: peripheral blood. The CDR3 bases are TGTGCCAGCAGCCCGGGACAGACCACAGATACGCAGTATTTT. This gives the protein CASSPGQTTDTQYF. Full variable domain (rest looked up from reference TRBV9 and TRBJ2-3): DSGVTQTPKHLITATGQRVTLRCSPRSGDLSVYWYQQSLDQGLQFLIQYYNGEERAKGNILERFSAQQFPDLHSELNLSSLELGDSALYFCASSPGQTTDTQYFGPGTRLTVL.